The T cell receptor beta chain described here comes from a study of CD8+ T cells in alopecia areata. Study overall: Tofacitinib was taken orally by treated patients, and the dose was 5 to 10 mg twice daily.

This CDR3 is 13 amino acids long. V gave up 4 bases and J gave up 7 bases, with 11 bases separating them. Germline V CDR1 and CDR2: KGHSH, LQKENI. RNA was extracted and reverse transcribed into cDNA as the sequencing template. Some clones are missing from TCRdb's copy, which holds only in-frame ones; the method was immunoSEQ multiplex PCR. The sample includes 130,000 to 150,000 clones, around 51% seen only once; the top ten take more than 0.95%. Regarding this clone: What it binds is unknown.

Study-wide points: With patients, TCR sharing proved less clear than in mice, a difference possibly related to HLA.

Material: CD4+ T cells sorted from blood, obtained at week 0. The clonotype comes from a human donor with alopecia areata. This chain uses TRBV18 with TRBJ2-1; D is tentatively TRBD1 or TRBD2 (5 bases each). The CDR3 coding sequence is TGTGCCAGCTCACACGGGACCGAGAATGAGCAGTTCTTC. Protein product: CASSHGTENEQFF.